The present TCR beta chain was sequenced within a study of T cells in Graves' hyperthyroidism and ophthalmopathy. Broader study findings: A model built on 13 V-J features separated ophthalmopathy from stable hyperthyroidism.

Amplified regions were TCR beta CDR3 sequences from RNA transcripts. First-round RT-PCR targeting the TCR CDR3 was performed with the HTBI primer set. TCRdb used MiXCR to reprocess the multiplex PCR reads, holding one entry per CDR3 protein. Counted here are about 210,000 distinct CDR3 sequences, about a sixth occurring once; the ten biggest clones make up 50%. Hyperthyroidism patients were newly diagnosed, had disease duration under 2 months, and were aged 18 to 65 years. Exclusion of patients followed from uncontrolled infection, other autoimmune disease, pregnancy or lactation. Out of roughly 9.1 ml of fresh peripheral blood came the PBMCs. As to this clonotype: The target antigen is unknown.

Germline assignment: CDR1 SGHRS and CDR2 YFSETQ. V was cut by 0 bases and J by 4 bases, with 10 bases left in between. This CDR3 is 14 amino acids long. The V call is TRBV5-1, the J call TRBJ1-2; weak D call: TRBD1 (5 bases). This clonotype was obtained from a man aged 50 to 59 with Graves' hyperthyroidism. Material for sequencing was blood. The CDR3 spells CASSLDGGVYGYTF. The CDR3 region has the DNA TGCGCCAGCAGCTTGGACGGAGGGGTCTATGGCTACACCTTC.